This is a list of T cell receptor beta chains from one sample in a study of T cell responses to AZD1222 COVID-19 vaccine. Assay: immunoSEQ multiplex PCR; the TCRdb copy retains only in-frame clones and omits some. The sample includes 150,000 to 200,000 clones, 90% of them seen just once. The sequencing here drew on peripheral blood, taken 28 days after the second AZD1222 dose. These receptors originate from an adult who received the AZD1222 COVID-19 vaccine. The CDR3 runs from the conserved cysteine through the conserved F or W. Rows give clone size only sometimes, using once, few, many, or a class for an expanded clone.

j_call v_call clone_size cdr3_aa
TRBJ1-2 TRBV3-1/TRBV3-2 . CASSQGSGDGYTF
TRBJ2-2 TRBV3-1/TRBV3-2 . CASSQMTGANTGELFF
TRBJ1-1 TRBV19 . CASIGRQGGFSNTEAFF
TRBJ1-1 TRBV6-5 . CASIYDGNTEAFF
TRBJ2-5 TRBV10-3 . CAIGRPGAQYF
TRBJ2-3 TRBV5-4 . CASSAPLGGASTDTQYF
TRBJ1-5 TRBV5-1 . CASSLETGNQPQHF
TRBJ1-6 TRBV12-3/TRBV12-4 . CASTTLSPLHF
TRBJ1-2 TRBV28 . CASNRDTLYNYGYTF
TRBJ1-4 TRBV6-5 . CASSYGGRTNEKLFF
TRBJ1-1 TRBV19 . CASSPGVGVVTEAFF
TRBJ2-1 TRBV5-6 . CASSFPGQGNNEQFF
TRBJ2-7 TRBV27 once CASSYGTGGAYEQYF
TRBJ1-2 TRBV5-1 . CASSLVPGSYGYTF
TRBJ1-3 TRBV5-4 . CASSPRIQGDLSGNTIYF
TRBJ1-5 TRBV19 . CASSMPRAHQPQHF
TRBJ2-2 TRBV15 . CATSRIGQGVSGELFF
TRBJ2-1 TRBV2 . CASSGKQGSYNEQFF
TRBJ2-1 TRBV4-2 . CASSQVGAGTSSYNEQFF
TRBJ2-5 TRBV18 . CASSGLAGVPGETQYF
TRBJ1-1 TRBV25-1 . CASSEFGRNTEAFF
TRBJ2-3 TRBV6-6 . CASSYSSGTDTQYF
TRBJ2-3 TRBV4-3 . CASSQDGGLSTDTQYF